The rows below give T cell receptor beta chains drawn from one sample of a study of T cell responses to AZD1222 COVID-19 vaccine. The data were produced by immunoSEQ multiplex PCR, yet TCRdb's version contains in-frame clones alone and is incomplete. This table has 110,000 to 150,000 clones, 92% appearing once. Sequences were derived from peripheral blood, sampled 28 days after the second AZD1222 dose. These receptor sequences come from an adult who received the AZD1222 COVID-19 vaccine. CDR3s include the opening cysteine and the closing phenylalanine or tryptophan. D genes are given only for firm matches. The listing skips clone size in some rows; elsewhere it reads once, few, many or a size class.

TRBD1,15,NA,TRBJ1-6,TRBV7-9,TGTGCCAGCAGCTCCGGGACAGCCTATAATTCACCCCTCCACTTT,CASSSGTAYNSPLHF
NA,15,NA,TRBJ2-3,TRBV19,TGTGCCAGTTCAACTTATTCTCGGGACACAGATACGCAGTATTTT,CASSTYSRDTDTQYF
NA,15,NA,TRBJ2-1,TRBV21-1,TGTGCCAGCAGCAGATCTTATCGGAAGGGGAATGAGCAGTTCTTC,CASSRSYRKGNEQFF
NA,13,NA,TRBJ1-1,TRBV6-5,TGTGCCAGCAGGTCCGGGGCGAACACTGAAGCTTTCTTT,CASRSGANTEAFF
NA,15,NA,TRBJ1-5,TRBV19,TGTGCCAGTAGTATTGCAGGATTGATCGCTCAGCCCCAGCATTTT,CASSIAGLIAQPQHF
TRBD1,14,NA,TRBJ1-1,TRBV7-9,TGTGCCAGCAGGGTGGAGGGACAGGGCACTGAAGCTTTCTTT,CASRVEGQGTEAFF
TRBD1,13,NA,TRBJ1-4,TRBV18,TGTGCCACTCGGGACAGGTCTAATGAAAAACTGTTTTTT,CATRDRSNEKLFF
NA,13,NA,TRBJ2-2,TRBV6-4,TGTGCCAGCAGTGACTCCGGGGTAGGGGAGCTGTTTTTT,CASSDSGVGELFF
NA,14,NA,TRBJ1-5,TRBV6-1,TGTGCCAGCAGTGAACCCAGAGTCAATCAGCCCCAGCATTTT,CASSEPRVNQPQHF
TRBD1,17,NA,TRBJ1-2,TRBV28,TGTGCCAGCAGTTCCCAGTCCCGGGACAGGGGAGGCTATGGCTACACCTTC,CASSSQSRDRGGYGYTF
NA,19,NA,TRBJ2-5,TRBV15,TGTGCCACCAGCAGAGATCGGCGGAATACATTGTACCAAGATAAGACCCAGTACTTC,CATSRDRRNTLYQDKTQYF
TRBD2,17,NA,TRBJ2-7,TRBV18,TGTGCCAGCTCACCGACTAGCGGAGAAGGTTGGGTCCGTGGGCAGTACTTC,CASSPTSGEGWVRGQYF
NA,14,NA,TRBJ1-1,TRBV4-1,TGCGCCAGCAGCCAAGTTGCAGGAGACACTGAAGCTTTCTTT,CASSQVAGDTEAFF
TRBD2,13,NA,TRBJ2-1,TRBV4-1,TGCGCCACTGCCGGGACTAGTCTGTATGAGCAGTTCTTC,CATAGTSLYEQFF
NA,15,once,TRBJ2-5,TRBV5-1,TGCGCCAGCAGCTTGTCTGGGGTCACAGGGGAGACCCAGTACTTC,CASSLSGVTGETQYF
NA,16,few,TRBJ2-6,TRBV5-8,TGTGCCAGCAGCTTGCGTAGTCGAGCTGGGGCCAACGTCCTGACTTTC,CASSLRSRAGANVLTF
NA,18,NA,TRBJ1-3,TRBV24-1,TGTGCCACCAGTGAATCTCGGGCCAACCTTTTCTCTGGAAACACCATATATTTT,CATSESRANLFSGNTIYF
TRBD2,15,NA,TRBJ2-1,TRBV6-5,TGTGCCAGCAGTTATGGGAGGGGTACCTACAATGAGCAGTTCTTC,CASSYGRGTYNEQFF
NA,16,NA,TRBJ2-2,TRBV30,TGTGCCTGGAGGGCAACAACCCCGGGGAACACCGGGGAGCTGTTTTTT,CAWRATTPGNTGELFF
TRBD1,14,NA,TRBJ1-2,TRBV5-1,TGCGCCAGCAGCTTGGGTCGGACAGGCTATGGCTACACCTTC,CASSLGRTGYGYTF
NA,11,few,TRBJ2-1,TRBV27,TGTGCCAGCAGACTTATCGATGAGCAGTTCTTC,CASRLIDEQFF
TRBD2,15,NA,TRBJ2-1,TRBV18,TGTGCCAGCTCACCCTTAGCGGGAGGGCCCAATGAGCAGTTCTTC,CASSPLAGGPNEQFF
NA,14,NA,TRBJ2-5,TRBV3-1/TRBV3-2,TGTGCCAGCAGCCCCTCCGGGGGACAAGAGACCCAGTACTTC,CASSPSGGQETQYF
NA,14,once,TRBJ2-7,TRBV5-1,TGCGCCAGCAGCGGGAGACAGGCCTCCTACGAGCAGTACTTC,CASSGRQASYEQYF
NA,14,NA,TRBJ2-7,TRBV27,TGTGCCAGCAGTTTCCAGGGTCTCTCCTACGAGCAGTACTTC,CASSFQGLSYEQYF
NA,18,NA,TRBJ2-3,TRBV28,TGTGCCAGCAGTTTACCACTAGAACGGGGTTTGGGCACAGATACGCAGTATTTT,CASSLPLERGLGTDTQYF
NA,16,NA,TRBJ2-7,TRBV4-3,TGCGCCAGCAGCCAATCCGGAGCTCCGGGTTCTAACGAGCAGTACTTC,CASSQSGAPGSNEQYF
NA,16,NA,TRBJ1-3,TRBV5-6,TGTGCCAGCAGCTTGAGCCCCACGAGCTCTGGAAACACCATATATTTT,CASSLSPTSSGNTIYF
NA,14,NA,TRBJ2-1,TRBV28,TGTGCCAGCAGTTTAGCCAGGGGGGATCATGAGCAGTTCTTC,CASSLARGDHEQFF